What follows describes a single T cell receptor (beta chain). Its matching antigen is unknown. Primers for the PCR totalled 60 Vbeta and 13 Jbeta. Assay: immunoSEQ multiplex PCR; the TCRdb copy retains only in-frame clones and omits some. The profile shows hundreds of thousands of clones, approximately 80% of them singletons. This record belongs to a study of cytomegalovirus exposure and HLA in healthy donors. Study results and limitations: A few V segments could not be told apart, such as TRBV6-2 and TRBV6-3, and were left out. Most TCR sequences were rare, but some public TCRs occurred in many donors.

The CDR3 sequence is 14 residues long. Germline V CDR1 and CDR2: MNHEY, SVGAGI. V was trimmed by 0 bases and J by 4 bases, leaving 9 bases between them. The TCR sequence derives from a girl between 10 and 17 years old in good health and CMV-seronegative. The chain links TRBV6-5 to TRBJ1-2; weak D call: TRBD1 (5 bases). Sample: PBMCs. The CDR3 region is CASSYSTEVYGYTF. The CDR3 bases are TGTGCCAGCAGTTACTCGACAGAAGTCTATGGCTACACCTTC.